This record concerns one T cell receptor (beta chain) sequence. The CDR3 is made up of 13 amino acids. V was cut by 3 bases and J by 5 bases, with 10 bases left in between. In germline, CDR1 is SGHDN, CDR2 FVKESK. Following extraction, RNA underwent reverse transcription to cDNA, which served as the sequencing template. Some clones are missing from TCRdb's copy, which holds only in-frame ones; the method was immunoSEQ multiplex PCR. The sample has around 190,000 clones, around three fifths seen once; the top ten hold nearly 5%. The data belong to a study of CD8+ T cells in alopecia areata. This sequence originates from a human donor in good health. The chain employs TRBV14 and TRBJ1-2; D is unclear. The material sequenced was CD8+ T cells sorted from blood. CDR3 DNA: TGTGCCAGCAGCCACGGTTACGCTTATGGCTACACCTTC. Its protein product is CASSHGYAYGYTF.